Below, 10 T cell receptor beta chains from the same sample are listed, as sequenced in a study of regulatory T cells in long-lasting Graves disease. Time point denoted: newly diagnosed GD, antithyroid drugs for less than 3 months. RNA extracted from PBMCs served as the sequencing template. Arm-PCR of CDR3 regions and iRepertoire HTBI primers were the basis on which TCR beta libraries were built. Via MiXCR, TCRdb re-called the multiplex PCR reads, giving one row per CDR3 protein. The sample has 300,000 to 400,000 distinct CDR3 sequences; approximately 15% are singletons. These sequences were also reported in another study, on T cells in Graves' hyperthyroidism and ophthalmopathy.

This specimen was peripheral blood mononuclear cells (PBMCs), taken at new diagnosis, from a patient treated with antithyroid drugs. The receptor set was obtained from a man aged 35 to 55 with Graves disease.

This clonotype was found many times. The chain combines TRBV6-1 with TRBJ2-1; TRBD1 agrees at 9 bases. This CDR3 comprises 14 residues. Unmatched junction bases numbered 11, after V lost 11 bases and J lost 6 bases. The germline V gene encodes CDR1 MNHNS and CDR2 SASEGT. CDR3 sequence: CAVRKQGAGNEQFF. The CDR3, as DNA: TGTGCCGTCAGAAAACAGGGGGCGGGCAATGAGCAGTTCTTC.

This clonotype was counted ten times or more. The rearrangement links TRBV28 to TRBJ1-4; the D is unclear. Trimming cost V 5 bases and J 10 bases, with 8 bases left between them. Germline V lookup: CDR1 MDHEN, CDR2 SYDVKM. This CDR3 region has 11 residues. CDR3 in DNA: TGTGCCAGCAGTCGGACTTTAAAACTGTTTTTT. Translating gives CASSRTLKLFF. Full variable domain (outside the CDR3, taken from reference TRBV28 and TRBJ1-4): DVKVTQSSRYLVKRTGEKVFLECVQDMDHENMFWYRQDPGLGLRLIYFSYDVKMKEKGDIPEGYSVSREKKERFSLILESASTNQTSMYLCASSRTLKLFFGSGTQLSVL.

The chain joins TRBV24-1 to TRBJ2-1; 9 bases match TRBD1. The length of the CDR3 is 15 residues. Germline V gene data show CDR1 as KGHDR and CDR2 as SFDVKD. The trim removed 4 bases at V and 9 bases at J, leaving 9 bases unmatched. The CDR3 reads CATSDSGQGWSEQFF. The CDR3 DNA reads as TGTGCCACCAGTGACTCCGGACAGGGGTGGAGTGAGCAGTTCTTC.

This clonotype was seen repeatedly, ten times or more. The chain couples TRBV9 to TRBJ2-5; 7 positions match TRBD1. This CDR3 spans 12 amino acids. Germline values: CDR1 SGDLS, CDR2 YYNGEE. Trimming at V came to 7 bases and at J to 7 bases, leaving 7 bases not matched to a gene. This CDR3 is CASGKGAGTQYF. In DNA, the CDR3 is TGTGCCAGCGGAAAGGGGGCCGGGACCCAGTACTTC. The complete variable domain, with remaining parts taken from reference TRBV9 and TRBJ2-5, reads DSGVTQTPKHLITATGQRVTLRCSPRSGDLSVYWYQQSLDQGLQFLIQYYNGEERAKGNILERFSAQQFPDLHSELNLSSLELGDSALYFCASGKGAGTQYFGPGTRLLVL.

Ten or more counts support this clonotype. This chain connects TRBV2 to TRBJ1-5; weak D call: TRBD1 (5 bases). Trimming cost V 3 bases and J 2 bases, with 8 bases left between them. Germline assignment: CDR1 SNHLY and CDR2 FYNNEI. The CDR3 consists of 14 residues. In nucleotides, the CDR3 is TGTGCCAGCAGTGATGGACATGGCAATCAGCCCCAGCATTTT. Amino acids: CASSDGHGNQPQHF.

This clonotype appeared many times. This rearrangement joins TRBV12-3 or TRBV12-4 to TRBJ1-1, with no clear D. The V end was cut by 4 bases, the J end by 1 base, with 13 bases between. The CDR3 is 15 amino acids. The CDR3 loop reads CASSYHLPANTEAFF. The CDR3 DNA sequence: TGTGCCAGCAGTTACCATCTCCCAGCGAACACTGAAGCTTTCTTT.

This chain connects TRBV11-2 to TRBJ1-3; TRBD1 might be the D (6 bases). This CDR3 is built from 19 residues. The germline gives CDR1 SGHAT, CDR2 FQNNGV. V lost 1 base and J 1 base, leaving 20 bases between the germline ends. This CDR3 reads CASSLARGGPYFSGNTIYF. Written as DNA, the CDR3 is TGTGCCAGCAGCTTAGCCCGCGGGGGCCCTTACTTTTCTGGAAACACCATATATTTT.

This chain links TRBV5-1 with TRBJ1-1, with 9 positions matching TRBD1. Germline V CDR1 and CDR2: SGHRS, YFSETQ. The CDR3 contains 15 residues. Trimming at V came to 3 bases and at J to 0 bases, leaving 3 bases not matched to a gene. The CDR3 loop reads CASSSGTGLNTEAFF. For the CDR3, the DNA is TGCGCCAGCAGCTCCGGGACAGGGCTGAACACTGAAGCTTTCTTT.

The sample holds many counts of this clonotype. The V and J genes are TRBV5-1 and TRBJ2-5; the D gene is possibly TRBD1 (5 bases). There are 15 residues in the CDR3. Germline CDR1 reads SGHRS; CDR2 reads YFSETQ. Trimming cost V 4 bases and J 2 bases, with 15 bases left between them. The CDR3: CASSPQARGQETQYF. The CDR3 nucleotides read TGCGCCAGCAGCCCACAGGCGAGAGGACAAGAGACCCAGTACTTC.

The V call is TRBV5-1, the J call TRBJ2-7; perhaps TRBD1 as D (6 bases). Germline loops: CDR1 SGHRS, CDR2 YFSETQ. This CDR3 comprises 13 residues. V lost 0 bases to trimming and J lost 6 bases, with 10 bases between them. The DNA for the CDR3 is TGCGCCAGCAGCTTGGAGGGGGTGGCCGAGCAGTACTTC. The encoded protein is CASSLEGVAEQYF.